The TCR beta chain under discussion was sequenced for a study of blood T cell repertoires in COVID-19. As for this clone: The sample has other DNA sequences that encode this CDR3 too.

Only in-frame clones appear in the TCRdb table, and some are missing; sequencing was by immunoSEQ multiplex PCR. The sample records 300,000 or so clones, about four fifths being singletons. CDR3 length: 14 amino acids. Trimming stripped 3 bases from V and 4 bases from J, with 10 bases between. Germline V gene sequence: CDR1 KGHSH, CDR2 LQKENI. This TCR was recovered from a woman aged 45-65 years with acute or convalescent COVID-19. The chain employs TRBV18 and TRBJ1-3, with D possibly matching TRBD1 (5 bases). Sequenced material: peripheral blood. CDR3 protein: CASSPQGSGNTIYF. The CDR3 DNA follows: TGTGCCAGCTCACCGCAGGGTTCAGGAAACACCATATATTTT.